This T cell receptor beta chain was sequenced during a study of Ad26.COV2.S vaccination and SARS-CoV-2 variants. V lost 6 bases and J 4 bases, leaving 10 bases between the germline ends. The CDR3 has 12 residues. Germline lookup yields CDR1 SNHLY and CDR2 FYNNEI. Concerning this clone: Its matching antigen is unknown.

The study, taken as a whole, reports: Measurement of non-spike TCR breadth gave similar results in vaccine and placebo recipients. TCR breadth and depth estimates may have understated total T cell responses. Post-vaccination spike-specific CD8+ and CD4+ T cell responses reportedly had substantial breadth.

This table comes from immunoSEQ multiplex PCR, and its TCRdb copy is limited to in-frame clones, with some not included. The repertoire holds approximately 400,000 clones, around 90% seen once, with under 4% in the top ten. This TCR derives from a human donor who had recovered from COVID-19. The specimen was peripheral blood, collected after recovery from COVID-19. This rearrangement joins TRBV2 to TRBJ2-7; perhaps TRBD1 as D (5 bases). In nucleotides, the CDR3 is TGTGCCAGCAGGCCCCAGGGTTACGAGCAGTACTTC. It codes for CASRPQGYEQYF.